The entry below describes one T cell receptor beta chain. This record comes from a study of blood T cell repertoires in COVID-19. Overall study context: PBMCs, B-cell-depleted T cells, or T cells were the source of the cDNA or gDNA that made up the material.

Germline V gene lookup returns CDR1 SGHNT and CDR2 YENEEA. This CDR3 contains 19 residues. The V segment lost 3 bases and the J segment 4 bases; nucleotides outside the gene matches: 19. Original processing methods: Amplification from reference gene primers served as the basis for estimated nucleated cell counts. Profiled with immunoSEQ multiplex PCR; TCRdb holds only in-frame clones, not every one. That table is the source of V, J and clone size, and D and trimming were worked out from the DNA. The table shows 150,000 to 200,000 clones, with approximately 87% occurring only once. A Seattle source enrolled patients during active infection and followed them longitudinally.

The sequenced material came from peripheral blood. This sequence originates from a woman in her sixties with COVID-19, enrolled during active disease. The gene calls are TRBV11-3 and TRBJ2-3; 7 bases fit TRBD1. The CDR3 nucleotides read TGTGCCAGCAGCTTTACCAGGGGAAACCTCGGGACAGCCCCAGATACGCAGTATTTT. It codes for CASSFTRGNLGTAPDTQYF.